Only one count was recorded for the clone carrying this T cell receptor (beta chain). The antigen is unknown. CDR1 and CDR2 from the germline V gene are LGHNA and YSLEER. This CDR3 comprises 16 residues. Unmatched junction bases numbered 8, after V lost 3 bases and J lost 4 bases. The primer mix had 60 Vbeta and 13 Jbeta primers. Some clones are missing from TCRdb's copy, which holds only in-frame ones; the method was immunoSEQ multiplex PCR. The sample lists roughly 73,000 clones; approximately 84% were seen once. These data come from a study of cytomegalovirus exposure and HLA in healthy donors. Study findings and constraints: Cytomegalovirus association was assigned to about 150 TCR beta chains. Presence/absence results assume similar sequencing depth per donor, which may not hold.

This TCR was sampled from a woman between 50 and 59 years old in good health and CMV-seronegative. The genes are TRBV4-3 and TRBJ1-2; 10 bases map to TRBD1. Sequenced sample: PBMCs. CDR3 DNA: TGCGCCAGCAGCCAGGACAGGGGGGGACCTGCCTATGGCTACACCTTC. This codes for CASSQDRGGPAYGYTF.